Only one count was recorded for the clone carrying this T cell receptor (beta chain). Antigen unknown. The sample comes from a study of T cell responses to AZD1222 COVID-19 vaccine. Across the whole study: Analysis merged second doses at about 4 or about 12 weeks. Study-wide findings and caveats: The repertoires were collected only after the peak T cell response. Spike-spanning, vaccine-associated CD4 TCRs were dominant at 160-218 and 743-854. Donors, mostly white British, included more females; clonal diversity was possibly underestimated.

V was shortened by 1 base and J by 3 bases, with 4 bases between the two germline ends. CDR1 SGHTA and CDR2 FQGNSA come from the germline V gene. The CDR3 is made up of 13 amino acids. Clones were sequenced by immunoSEQ multiplex PCR, and TCRdb holds only the in-frame ones, with some missing. The repertoire holds 140,000 to 150,000 clones, with around 91% as singletons. This chain connects TRBV7-2 to TRBJ2-1, with D unresolved. The sequences come from peripheral blood, collected on day 0 of AZD1222 vaccination. The sequence was collected from an adult in good health. CDR3 sequence: CASSLDSYNEQFF. The CDR3, as DNA: TGTGCCAGCAGCTTAGACAGCTACAATGAGCAGTTCTTC.